The clone carrying this T cell receptor beta chain showed up just once. The junction departs from germline at one end; a sequencing error may be responsible. For repertoire sequencing, the TCR beta CDR3 regions were amplified from RNA transcripts. RT-PCR in the first round used HTBI primers; a second-round multiplex PCR followed. TCRdb reprocessed the multiplex PCR reads with MiXCR, giving one entry per CDR3 protein. The sample has approximately 45,000 distinct CDR3 sequences, 50% seen once; the top ten hold about 24%. The sample belongs to a study of Graves' ophthalmopathy and Graves' hyperthyroidism. Clinical symptoms, serum thyroxine, TRAb, thyroid ultrasound and orbital computed tomography determined diagnosis. The CDR3 length is 11 residues. Germline CDR1 and CDR2: WNHNN and SYGVQD (reference sequence).

Material: peripheral blood. The sequence derives from an adult man with Graves' ophthalmopathy. J is TRBJ2-7 and V is TRBV10-1; the D gene is possibly TRBD1 (5 bases). The CDR3 sequence: CTSSELGRQYF. In DNA, the CDR3 is TGCACCAGCAGTGAGTTGGGGCGTCAGTACTTC.